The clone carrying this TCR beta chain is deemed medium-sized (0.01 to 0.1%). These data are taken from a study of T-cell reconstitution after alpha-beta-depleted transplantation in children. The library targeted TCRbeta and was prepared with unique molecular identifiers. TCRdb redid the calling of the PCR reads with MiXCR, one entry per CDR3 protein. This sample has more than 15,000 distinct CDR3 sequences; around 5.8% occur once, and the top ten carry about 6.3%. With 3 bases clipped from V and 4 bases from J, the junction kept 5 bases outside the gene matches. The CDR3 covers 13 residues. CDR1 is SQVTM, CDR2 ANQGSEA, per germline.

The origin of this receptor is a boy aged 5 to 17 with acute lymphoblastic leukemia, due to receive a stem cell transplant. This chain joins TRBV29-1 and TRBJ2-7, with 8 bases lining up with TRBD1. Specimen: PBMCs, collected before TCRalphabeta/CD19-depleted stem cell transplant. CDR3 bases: TGCAGCGTTGAGGACAGGGTCACGTACGAGCAGTACTTC. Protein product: CSVEDRVTYEQYF.